Shown below are 9 T cell receptor beta chains from a single sample sequenced in a study of blood T cell repertoires in COVID-19. The repertoire was sequenced with immunoSEQ multiplex PCR; TCRdb's copy has only in-frame clones and lacks some. Here the sample spans 200,000 to 250,000 clones, approximately 86% being singletons. Material: PBMCs or T cells enriched from blood (not recorded which). These receptor sequences come from a woman in her twenties or thirties who had been exposed to COVID-19.

This chain joins TRBV28 and TRBJ1-1; D gene unclear. The V gene's germline CDR1 is MDHEN and CDR2 SYDVKM. There are 11 residues in the CDR3. Trimming took 6 bases from V and 1 from J, leaving 3 bases between them. CDR3 residues: CASSGNTEAFF. The CDR3 coding sequence is TGTGCCAGCAGCGGGAACACTGAAGCTTTCTTT.

The V call is TRBV28, the J call TRBJ1-2; perhaps TRBD1 as D (6 bases). The CDR3 length is 14 residues. Germline lookup yields CDR1 MDHEN and CDR2 SYDVKM. The V gene lost 9 bases and the J gene lost 4 bases, with 18 bases spanning the gap. CDR3 in amino acids: CASLVSGDPYGYTF. The CDR3 DNA reads TGTGCCAGTCTGGTCTCAGGGGATCCCTATGGCTACACCTTC.

The chain joins TRBV7-8 to TRBJ2-1; D perhaps matches TRBD2 (7 bases). CDR1 and CDR2 (germline): SGHVS, FQNEAQ. V lost 5 bases, J lost 4 bases, and 15 bases lay in between. The CDR3 runs 15 residues. The CDR3 spells CASSPRGGAYNEQFF. In nucleotides, the CDR3 is TGTGCCAGCAGCCCTAGGGGGGGGGCATACAATGAGCAGTTCTTC.

V and J are TRBV11-2 and TRBJ2-7; D unresolved. Germline-derived CDR1 and CDR2 are SGHAT and FQNNGV. V was trimmed by 1 base and J by 1 base, leaving 5 bases between them. CDR3 length: 13 residues. This CDR3 reads CASSLVQSYEQYF. CDR3 nucleotides: TGTGCCAGCAGCTTAGTTCAGTCCTACGAGCAGTACTTC.

This rearrangement joins TRBV18 to TRBJ2-1; D unresolved. With 3 bases removed from V and 4 bases from J, the gap between germline ends came to 13 bases. This CDR3 contains 15 residues. Germline values: CDR1 KGHSH, CDR2 LQKENI. The CDR3 loop is CASSPGPAVYNEQFF. The DNA of the CDR3 is TGTGCCAGCTCACCTGGGCCTGCTGTTTACAATGAGCAGTTCTTC.

The gene calls are TRBV27 and TRBJ1-5; 11 nucleotides agree with TRBD1. Germline CDR1 MNHEY, CDR2 SMNVEV (reference sequence). With 5 bases clipped from V and 6 bases from J, the junction kept 6 bases outside the gene matches. This CDR3 has 15 amino acids. The CDR3 sequence: CASSNGQGASQPQHF. CDR3 coding DNA: TGTGCCAGCAGTAACGGACAGGGGGCCAGTCAGCCCCAGCATTTT.

The table lists this clone with a few counts. The J gene is TRBJ2-7, the V gene TRBV28, with 9 positions matching TRBD1. V shed 7 bases and J 6 bases; nucleotides not matched to a gene: 10. The CDR3 is 14 residues long. CDR1 is MDHEN, CDR2 SYDVKM, per germline. The CDR3 reads CASTPGQGYPEQYF. The CDR3 DNA reads as TGTGCCAGCACCCCGGGACAGGGATATCCCGAGCAGTACTTC.

For the CDR3, the DNA is TGTGCCAGAAGCTTGGACAGGTCCCCCTATGGCTACACCTTC. As protein: CARSLDRSPYGYTF. The chain employs TRBV5-3 and TRBJ1-2; possible D gene TRBD1, 5 bases. Being an ORF, TRBV5-3 has a function that is uncertain. The CDR3 runs 14 residues. V was shortened by 0 bases and J by 4 bases, with 10 bases between the two germline ends.

The genes are TRBV5-4 and TRBJ1-2; maybe TRBD1 (6 bases). This CDR3 spans 15 amino acids. Trimming removed 4 bases from V and 2 bases from J, with 15 bases in between. Germline CDR1 reads SGHNT; CDR2 reads YYREEE (reference sequence). CDR3 in amino acids: CASSQERQGNYGYTF. For the CDR3, the DNA is TGTGCCAGCAGCCAAGAGAGGCAGGGGAACTATGGCTACACCTTC.